Sequencing of this T cell receptor (beta chain) was carried out in a study of blood T cell repertoires in COVID-19. Across the study: Whether acute or convalescent, the COVID-19 samples came from the United States, Italy and Spain. In each case, the material was cDNA or gDNA derived from T cells, B-cell-depleted T cells, or PBMCs.

How the authors handled the data: Nucleated cell counts were estimated from reference gene primer amplification. Profiling relied on immunoSEQ multiplex PCR, and the TCRdb table lists in-frame clones only, not all of them. V, J and clone size reflect that table, while D and trimming were determined from the DNA. The table lists 190,000 or so clones, 70% to 90% of them singletons. Trimming at V came to 7 bases and at J to 5 bases, leaving 7 bases not matched to a gene. CDR1 is SGHRS, CDR2 YFSETQ, per germline. The CDR3 loop spans 14 amino acids. The sample was PBMCs or T cells enriched from blood (not recorded which). This chain connects TRBV5-1 to TRBJ2-5; 11 bases are a match to TRBD1. The origin of this receptor is a man aged 35 to 55 who had recovered from COVID-19. The CDR3 sequence is CASLDRGQSETQYF. As DNA, the CDR3 is TGCGCCAGCTTGGACAGGGGGCAGTCCGAGACCCAGTACTTC.